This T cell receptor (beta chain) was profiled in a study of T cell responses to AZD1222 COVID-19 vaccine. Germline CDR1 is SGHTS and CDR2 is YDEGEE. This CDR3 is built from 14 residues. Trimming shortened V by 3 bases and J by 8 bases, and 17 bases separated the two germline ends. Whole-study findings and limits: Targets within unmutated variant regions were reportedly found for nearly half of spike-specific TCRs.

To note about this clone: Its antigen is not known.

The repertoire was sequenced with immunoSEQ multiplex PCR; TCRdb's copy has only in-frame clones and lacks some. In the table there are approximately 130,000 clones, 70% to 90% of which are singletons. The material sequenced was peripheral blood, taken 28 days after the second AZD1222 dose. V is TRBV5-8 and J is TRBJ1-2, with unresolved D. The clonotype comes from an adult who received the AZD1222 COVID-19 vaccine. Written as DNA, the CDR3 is TGTGCCAGCAGCTGGGGTCCGTCAGGCGGCGGCTACACCTTC. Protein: CASSWGPSGGGYTF.